This entry lists 12 T cell receptor beta chains sequenced from one sample in a study of shared clonotypes between healthy human individuals. Only in-frame clones appear in the TCRdb table, and some are missing; sequencing was by immunoSEQ multiplex PCR. The profile shows millions of clones, just over 90% of them singletons. Sequences were obtained from naive CD4+ T cells from PBMCs. Noted subset: CD45RA+ positively selected. These receptors were taken from a man younger than 30 in good health. Some clones in this sample may be carry-over from other donors' samples.

This clone is a singleton in its sample. The V call is TRBV5-4, the J call TRBJ2-5, with D possibly matching TRBD1 (6 bases). The CDR3 sequence is 16 residues long. Germline V gene lookup returns CDR1 SGHNT and CDR2 YYREEE (reference sequence). The V end was cut by 0 bases, the J end by 5 bases, with 17 bases between. For the CDR3, the DNA is TGTGCCAGCAGCTTGGAAAGGGTGCAGGGGACGGAGACCCAGTACTTC. Its translation is CASSLERVQGTETQYF. The full variable domain, rest sourced from reference TRBV5-4 and TRBJ2-5, is ETGVTQSPTHLIKTRGQQVTLRCSSQSGHNTVSWYQQALGQGPQFIFQYYREEENGRGNFPPRFSGLQFPNYSSELNVNALELDDSALYLCASSLERVQGTETQYFGPGTRLLVL.

The V gene is TRBV5-4, the J gene TRBJ2-7; 8 bases are shared with TRBD2. J gave up 3 bases and V 0 bases, and 5 bases lay outside the gene matches. The CDR3 runs to 15 residues. The V gene's germline CDR1 is SGHNT and CDR2 YYREEE (reference sequence). Here the CDR3 DNA reads TGTGCCAGCAGCTTGGGGTTAGCGGGATTCTACGAGCAGTACTTC. This sequence encodes CASSLGLAGFYEQYF.

The chain couples TRBV19 to TRBJ2-7, with D possibly being TRBD2 (5 bases). The V gene lost 3 bases and the J gene lost 4 bases, with 19 bases spanning the gap. The CDR3 contains 16 residues. Germline CDR1 and CDR2: LNHDA and SQIVND (reference sequence). This CDR3 is CASSISASSFPYEQYF. In nucleotides, the CDR3 is TGTGCCAGTAGTATTTCTGCTAGCTCGTTTCCATACGAGCAGTACTTC.

This sequence joins TRBV5-3 and TRBJ1-1; D might be TRBD1 (5 bases). TRBV5-3 is given ORF status, its function remaining uncertain. CDR3 length: 17 amino acids. V shed 0 bases and J shed 2 bases, with 17 bases lying between them. CDR3 protein: CARSLGMGRCLNTEAFF. Written as DNA, the CDR3 is TGTGCCAGAAGCTTGGGGATGGGACGGTGCCTCAACACTGAAGCTTTCTTT.

V gene TRBV29-1 combines with J gene TRBJ1-4, with 8 nucleotides matching TRBD1. CDR3 length: 14 residues. The germline gives CDR1 SQVTM, CDR2 ANQGSEA. V gave up 6 bases and J gave up 8 bases; unmatched junction bases: 11. CDR3 coding DNA: TGCAGCGTGTTGGGAGGACAGGGTGGAGAAAAACTGTTTTTT. Amino acid sequence: CSVLGGQGGEKLFF.

V gene TRBV28 combines with J gene TRBJ1-2, with 9 positions matching TRBD1. Germline V CDR1 and CDR2: MDHEN, SYDVKM. With V trimmed by 0 bases and J by 7 bases, 0 bases remained unmatched. The CDR3 has 13 amino acids. The DNA for the CDR3 is TGTGCCAGCAGTTTATGGGACAGGGGTGGCTACACCTTC. Translated, it gives CASSLWDRGGYTF.

For the CDR3, the DNA is TGTGCCAGCGGTCAAGACAGGGTGGTACAGCCCCAGCATTTT. As protein: CASGQDRVVQPQHF. The J gene is TRBJ1-5, the V gene TRBV27, with TRBD1 matching 7 bases. V gave up 8 bases and J gave up 7 bases; unmatched junction bases: 11. The CDR3 sequence is 14 residues long. Per germline, CDR1 MNHEY and CDR2 SMNVEV (reference sequence).

As to this clone: The same CDR3 also results from other DNA sequences found in this sample. The chain is built from TRBV29-1 and TRBJ2-3; D is uncertain. The V end lost 3 bases, the J end lost 1 base, and 5 bases lay between the germline ends. Looked up from germline, CDR1 is SQVTM and CDR2 is ANQGSEA. The CDR3 spans 12 residues. CDR3 sequence reads: CSVDPGTDTQYF. The CDR3 DNA sequence: TGCAGCGTTGATCCAGGCACAGATACGCAGTATTTT.

The rearrangement joins TRBV6-5 to TRBJ1-2; a possible D gene is TRBD1 (5 bases). Germline loops: CDR1 MNHEY, CDR2 SVGAGI. The ends were cut back, 2 bases at V and 2 bases at J, with 15 bases in the middle. The CDR3 loop spans 16 amino acids. This chain's CDR3 is CASSYLAGKTNYGYTF. The DNA of the CDR3 is TGTGCCAGCAGTTACCTTGCAGGGAAGACGAACTATGGCTACACCTTC.

The chain links TRBV6-4 to TRBJ2-2; possible D gene TRBD1, 6 bases. The CDR3 spans 17 residues. The V gene lost 3 bases and the J gene lost 0 bases, with 14 bases spanning the gap. CDR1 is MRHNA, CDR2 SNTAGT, per germline. CDR3 DNA: TGTGCCAGCAGTGATTCAGGGGTATTCGCGAACACCGGGGAGCTGTTTTTT. It codes for CASSDSGVFANTGELFF.

The chain recombines TRBV11-3 with TRBJ1-5; 10 bases fit TRBD1. The CDR3 has 15 amino acids. V was pared by 4 bases and J by 3 bases, with 3 bases of the junction left unmatched. Germline CDR1 SGHNT, CDR2 YENEEA. The CDR3 nucleotides read TGTGCCAGCAGCTGGGGACAGGGGCCCAATCAGCCCCAGCATTTT. Protein product: CASSWGQGPNQPQHF.

This chain uses TRBV7-9 with TRBJ2-1, with D perhaps being TRBD1 or TRBD2 (5 bases each). CDR3 length: 14 amino acids. Per the germline V gene, CDR1 is SEHNR and CDR2 is FQNEAQ (reference sequence). Trimming cost V 10 bases and J 7 bases, with 20 bases left between them. CDR3 region: CATTQRGVRNEQFF. CDR3 sequence (DNA): TGTGCCACCACGCAGAGGGGTGTACGAAATGAGCAGTTCTTC.